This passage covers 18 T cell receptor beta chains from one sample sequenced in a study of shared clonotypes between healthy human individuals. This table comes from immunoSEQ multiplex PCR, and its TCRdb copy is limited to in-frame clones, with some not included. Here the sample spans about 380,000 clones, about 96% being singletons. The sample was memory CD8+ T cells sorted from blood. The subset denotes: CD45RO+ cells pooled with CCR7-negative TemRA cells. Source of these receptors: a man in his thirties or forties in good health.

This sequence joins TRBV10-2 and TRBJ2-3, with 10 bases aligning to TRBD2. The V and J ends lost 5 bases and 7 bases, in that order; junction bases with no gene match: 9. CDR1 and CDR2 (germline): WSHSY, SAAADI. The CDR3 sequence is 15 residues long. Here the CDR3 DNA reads TGCGCCAGCAGTCGCACCGGGACTAGCGAAAATACGCAGTATTTT. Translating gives CASSRTGTSENTQYF.

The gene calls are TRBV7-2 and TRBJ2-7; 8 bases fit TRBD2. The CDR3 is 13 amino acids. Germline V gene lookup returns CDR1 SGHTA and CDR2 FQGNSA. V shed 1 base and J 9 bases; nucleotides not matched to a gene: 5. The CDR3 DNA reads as TGTGCCAGCAGCTTAGGGGGGACTAGTTGGCAGTACTTC. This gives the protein CASSLGGTSWQYF.

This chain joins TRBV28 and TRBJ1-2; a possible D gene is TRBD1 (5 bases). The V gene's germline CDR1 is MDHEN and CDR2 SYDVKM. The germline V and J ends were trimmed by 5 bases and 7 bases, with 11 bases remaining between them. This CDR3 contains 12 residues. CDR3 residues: CASSAHRFGYTF. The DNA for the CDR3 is TGTGCCAGCAGTGCCCACAGGTTTGGCTACACCTTC.

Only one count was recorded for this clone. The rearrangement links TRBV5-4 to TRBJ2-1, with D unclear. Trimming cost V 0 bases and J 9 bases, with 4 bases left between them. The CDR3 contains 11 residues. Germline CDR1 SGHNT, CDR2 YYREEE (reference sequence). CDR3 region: CASSLAGEQFF. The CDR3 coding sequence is TGTGCCAGCAGCTTGGCTGGTGAGCAGTTCTTC.

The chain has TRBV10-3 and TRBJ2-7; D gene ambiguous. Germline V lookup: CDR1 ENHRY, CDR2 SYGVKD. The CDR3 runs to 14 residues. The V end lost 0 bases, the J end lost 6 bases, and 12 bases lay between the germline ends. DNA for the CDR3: TGTGCCATCAGTGAGTCGATGGGTAGTGCCGAGCAGTACTTC. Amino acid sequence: CAISESMGSAEQYF.

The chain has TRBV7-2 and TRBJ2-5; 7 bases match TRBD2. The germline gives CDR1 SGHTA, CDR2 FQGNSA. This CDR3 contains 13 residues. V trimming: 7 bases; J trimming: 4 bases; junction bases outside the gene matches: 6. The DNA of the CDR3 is TGTGCCAGCATTCAAGGACTAGGAGAGACCCAGTACTTC. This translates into CASIQGLGETQYF.

The chain's CDR3 is CASSQAGFNQPQHF. As DNA, the CDR3 is TGTGCCAGCAGTCAGGCAGGTTTTAATCAGCCCCAGCATTTT. This rearrangement joins TRBV27 to TRBJ1-5, with D uncertain. V lost 5 bases to trimming and J lost 4 bases, with 12 bases between them. CDR1 is MNHEY and CDR2 is SMNVEV in the germline V gene (reference sequence). The CDR3 length is 14 residues.

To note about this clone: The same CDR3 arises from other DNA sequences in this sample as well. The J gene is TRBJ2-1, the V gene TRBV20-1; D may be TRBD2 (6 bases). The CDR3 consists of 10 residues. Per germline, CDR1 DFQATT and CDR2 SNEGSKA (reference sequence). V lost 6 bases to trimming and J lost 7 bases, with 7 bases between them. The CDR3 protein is CSARENEQFF. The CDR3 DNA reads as TGCAGTGCCCGGGAGAATGAGCAGTTCTTC.

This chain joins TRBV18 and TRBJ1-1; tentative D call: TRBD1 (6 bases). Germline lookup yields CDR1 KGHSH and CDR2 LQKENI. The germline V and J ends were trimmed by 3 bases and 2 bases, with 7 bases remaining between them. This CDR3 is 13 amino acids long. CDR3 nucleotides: TGTGCCAGCTCACCGGGGGGCAACACTGAAGCTTTCTTT. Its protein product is CASSPGGNTEAFF.

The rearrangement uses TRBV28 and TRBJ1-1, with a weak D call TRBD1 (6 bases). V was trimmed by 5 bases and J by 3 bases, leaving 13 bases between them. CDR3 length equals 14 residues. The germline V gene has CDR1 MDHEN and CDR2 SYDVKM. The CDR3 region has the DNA TGTGCCAGCAGTCTAGAGGGGGGCTACACTGAAGCTTTCTTT. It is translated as CASSLEGGYTEAFF. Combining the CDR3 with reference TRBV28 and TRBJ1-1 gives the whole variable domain DVKVTQSSRYLVKRTGEKVFLECVQDMDHENMFWYRQDPGLGLRLIYFSYDVKMKEKGDIPEGYSVSREKKERFSLILESASTNQTSMYLCASSLEGGYTEAFFGQGTRLTVV.

The CDR3 coding sequence is TGCGCCAGCAGCTGGACAGGGGGCGGATCGTGCACTGAAGCTTTCTTT. Translated: CASSWTGGGSCTEAFF. The chain has TRBV5-1 and TRBJ1-1; 11 nucleotides line up with TRBD1. The CDR3 spans 16 residues. The V and J ends lost 3 bases and 4 bases, in that order; junction bases with no gene match: 8. Per germline, CDR1 SGHRS and CDR2 YFSETQ. The full variable domain, rest sourced from reference TRBV5-1 and TRBJ1-1, is KAGVTQTPRYLIKTRGQQVTLSCSPISGHRSVSWYQQTPGQGLQFLFEYFSETQRNKGNFPGRFSGRQFSNSRSEMNVSTLELGDSALYLCASSWTGGGSCTEAFFGQGTRLTVV.

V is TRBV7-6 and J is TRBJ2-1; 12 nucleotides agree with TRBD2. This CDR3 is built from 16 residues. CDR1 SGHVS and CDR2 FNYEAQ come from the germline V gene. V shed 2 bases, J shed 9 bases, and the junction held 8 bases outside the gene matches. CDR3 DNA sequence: TGTGCCAGCAGCTTACTGTCTAGCGGGAGGGCCGGTGAGCAGTTCTTC. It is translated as CASSLLSSGRAGEQFF.

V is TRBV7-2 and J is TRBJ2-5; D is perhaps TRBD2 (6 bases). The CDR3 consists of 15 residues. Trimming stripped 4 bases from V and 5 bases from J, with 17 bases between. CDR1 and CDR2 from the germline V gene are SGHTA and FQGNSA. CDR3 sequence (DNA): TGTGCCAGCAGCTGGCGGACTACGGGGTATGAGACCCAGTACTTC. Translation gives CASSWRTTGYETQYF.

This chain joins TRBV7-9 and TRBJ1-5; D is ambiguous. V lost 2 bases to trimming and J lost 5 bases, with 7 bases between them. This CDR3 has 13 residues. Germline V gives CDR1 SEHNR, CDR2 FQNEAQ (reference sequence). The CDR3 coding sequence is TGTGCCAGCAGCTTAAGAGGGTATCAGCCCCAGCATTTT. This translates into CASSLRGYQPQHF.

The CDR3 sequence: CASSVAGTSGNGEQFF. CDR3 in DNA: TGTGCCAGCAGCGTAGCTGGGACTAGCGGGAACGGTGAGCAGTTCTTC. The V call is TRBV9, the J call TRBJ2-1, with 13 nucleotides matching TRBD2. The CDR3 has 16 residues. The junction had 6 bases not matched to a gene; V was cut back by 0 bases and J by 9 bases. Germline V gives CDR1 SGDLS, CDR2 YYNGEE.

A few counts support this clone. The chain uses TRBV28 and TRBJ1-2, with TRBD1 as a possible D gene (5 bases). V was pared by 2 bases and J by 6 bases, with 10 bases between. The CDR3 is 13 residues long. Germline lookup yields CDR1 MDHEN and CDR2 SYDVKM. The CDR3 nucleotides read TGTGCCAGCAGTTTAGACAGTCTAGATGGCTACACCTTC. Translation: CASSLDSLDGYTF.

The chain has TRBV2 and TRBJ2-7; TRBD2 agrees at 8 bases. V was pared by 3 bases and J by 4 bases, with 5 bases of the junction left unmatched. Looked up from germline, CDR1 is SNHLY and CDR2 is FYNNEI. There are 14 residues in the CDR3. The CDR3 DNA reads TGTGCCAGCAGTGACGGAGCGGGAGCGTACGAGCAGTACTTC. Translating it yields CASSDGAGAYEQYF. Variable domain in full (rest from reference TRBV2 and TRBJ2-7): EPEVTQTPSHQVTQMGQEVILRCVPISNHLYFYWYRQILGQKVEFLVSFYNNEISEKSEIFDDQFSVERPDGSNFTLKIRSTKLEDSAMYFCASSDGAGAYEQYFGPGTRLTVT.

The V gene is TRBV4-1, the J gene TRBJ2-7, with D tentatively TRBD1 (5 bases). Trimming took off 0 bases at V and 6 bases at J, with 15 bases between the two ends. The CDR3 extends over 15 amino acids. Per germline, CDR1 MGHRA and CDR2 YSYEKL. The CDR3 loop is CASSQDVGPPGEQYF. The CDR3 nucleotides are TGCGCCAGCAGCCAAGACGTGGGGCCCCCCGGCGAGCAGTACTTC.